The clone carrying this T cell receptor beta chain was seen only a few times. Antigen: not known. This record belongs to a study of a mutant IDH1 vaccine in newly diagnosed glioma. Only in-frame clones appear in the TCRdb table, and some are missing; sequencing was by immunoSEQ multiplex PCR. The table lists around 41,000 clones, roughly 79% of them singletons. Per germline, CDR1 DFQATT and CDR2 SNEGSKA (reference sequence). CDR3 length: 11 amino acids. Trimming took off 3 bases at V and 4 bases at J, with 3 bases between the two ends. Documented time point: week 23, last vaccination. In the vaccine, a single dose held 300 ug of the mutant IDH1 20-mer peptide, along with topical imiquimod.

The V gene is TRBV20-1, the J gene TRBJ2-2; no firm D call. The clonotype was recovered from a woman aged 40 to 50 with glioma. Some clones in this sample may be carry-over from other donors' samples. The starting material was PBMCs, obtained from a glioma patient whose treatment included an IDH1 peptide vaccine. The CDR3 protein is CSASRTGELFF. The DNA for the CDR3 is TGCAGTGCTAGTCGCACCGGGGAGCTGTTTTTT.